The 22 T cell receptor beta chains below were found in one sample sequenced in a study of T cell responses to AZD1222 COVID-19 vaccine. Data came from immunoSEQ multiplex PCR; TCRdb stores just in-frame clones and leaves some out. The sample gives some 140,000 clones, 85% to 95% of which show up once; 6% to 7.5% is in the top ten. The specimen comprised peripheral blood, sampled 28 days after the second AZD1222 dose. The receptors stem from an adult who received the AZD1222 COVID-19 vaccine.

This clone was counted a single time. The V call is TRBV4-1, the J call TRBJ1-5; the D is unclear. The CDR3 is made up of 15 amino acids. Germline V gene lookup returns CDR1 MGHRA and CDR2 YSYEKL. The ends were cut back, 5 bases at V and 0 bases at J, with 11 bases in the middle. The CDR3 coding sequence is TGCGCCAGCAGCAAGGACGGGTATAGCAATCAGCCCCAGCATTTT. The encoded protein is CASSKDGYSNQPQHF.

The table lists this clone with a count of one. This chain links TRBV19 with TRBJ1-1; 11 bases match TRBD1. Germline V gene data show CDR1 as LNHDA and CDR2 as SQIVND (reference sequence). After removal of 1 base from V and 3 bases from J, the junction contained 4 bases not matched to a gene. This CDR3 contains 16 residues. The CDR3 DNA reads as TGTGCCAGTAGTATAGGGACAGGGGGCCCGGACACTGAAGCTTTCTTT. As protein: CASSIGTGGPDTEAFF.

This clone has just one count. The chain recombines TRBV30 with TRBJ2-3; D uncertain. There are 12 residues in the CDR3. Germline V gene lookup returns CDR1 GTSNPN and CDR2 SVGIG (reference sequence). Deletions cut 0 bases from V and 5 bases from J, with 6 bases between. The CDR3 protein is CAWSVDEDTQYF. CDR3 coding DNA: TGTGCCTGGAGTGTTGACGAAGATACGCAGTATTTT.

V is TRBV13 and J is TRBJ1-3, with TRBD1 matching 10 bases. V lost 8 bases to trimming and J lost 4 bases; unmatched junction nucleotides: 11. The CDR3 is 16 amino acids. In germline, CDR1 is PRHDT, CDR2 FYEKMQ (reference sequence). This chain's CDR3 is CASSDVGQGPGNTIYF. As DNA, the CDR3 is TGTGCCAGCTCCGACGTGGGACAGGGGCCCGGAAACACCATATATTTT.

The chain joins TRBV27 to TRBJ1-6; D uncertain. The CDR3 is 17 residues long. V was pared by 4 bases and J by 2 bases, with 15 bases between. The germline CDR1 and CDR2 sequences are MNHEY and SMNVEV (reference sequence). The CDR3 protein is CASSSRWVGTYNSPLHF. DNA for the CDR3: TGTGCCAGCAGTTCGAGATGGGTCGGGACCTATAATTCACCCCTCCACTTT.

This clone was observed a single time. J is TRBJ2-1 and V is TRBV7-3, with D perhaps TRBD1 (5 bases). The V end lost 0 bases, the J end lost 6 bases, and 21 bases lay between the germline ends. The CDR3 totals 18 residues. Germline assignment: CDR1 SGHTA and CDR2 FQGTGA. The CDR3 DNA reads TGTGCCAGCAGCTTAACGCACGGCAGGGCGCGTTTGAGCAATGAGCAGTTCTTC. As protein: CASSLTHGRARLSNEQFF.

The V gene is TRBV5-1, the J gene TRBJ2-1; possibly TRBD1 for D (5 bases). CDR1 SGHRS and CDR2 YFSETQ come from the germline V gene. Deletions cut 4 bases from V and 6 bases from J, with 14 bases between. This CDR3 comprises 14 residues. CDR3 DNA: TGCGCCAGCAGCGAGTACAGGATGGGCAATGAGCAGTTCTTC. It is translated as CASSEYRMGNEQFF.

This chain connects TRBV7-4 to TRBJ1-1; D gene uncertain. The CDR3 is made up of 13 amino acids. V lost 4 bases and J lost 2, with 8 bases in between. The germline V gene encodes CDR1 SGHVT and CDR2 SQSDAQ. CDR3 DNA: TGTGCCAGCAGCTCTCGGGAAAACACTGAAGCTTTCTTT. Its translation is CASSSRENTEAFF.

This chain joins TRBV19 and TRBJ2-3, with D unresolved. The CDR3 length is 12 residues. Germline-derived CDR1 and CDR2 are LNHDA and SQIVND (reference sequence). V shed 4 bases and J shed 3 bases, with 5 bases lying between them. The CDR3 spells CASSTYTDTQYF. The DNA for the CDR3 is TGTGCCAGTAGTACTTATACAGATACGCAGTATTTT. The variable domain in full, completed from reference TRBV19 and TRBJ2-3, reads DGGITQSPKYLFRKEGQNVTLSCEQNLNHDAMYWYRQDPGQGLRLIYYSQIVNDFQKGDIAEGYSVSREKKESFPLTVTSAQKNPTAFYLCASSTYTDTQYFGPGTRLTVL.

The rearrangement links TRBV7-9 to TRBJ1-1; D remains unclear. Germline CDR1 is SEHNR and CDR2 is FQNEAQ (reference sequence). V lost 1 base and J 9 bases, leaving 9 bases between the germline ends. CDR3 length: 12 amino acids. The CDR3 reads CASSLGRLQAFF. CDR3 nucleotide sequence: TGTGCCAGCAGCTTAGGACGTCTGCAAGCTTTCTTT.

The gene calls are TRBV27 and TRBJ1-2; tentative D call: TRBD1 (6 bases). Germline CDR1 MNHEY, CDR2 SMNVEV (reference sequence). V shed 2 bases and J shed 4 bases, with 8 bases lying between them. This CDR3 spans 13 amino acids. The DNA for the CDR3 is TGTGCCAGCAGTTTAAACAGGGCCTATGGCTACACCTTC. It specifies CASSLNRAYGYTF.

This clone was observed once. The gene calls are TRBV7-8 and TRBJ2-7; perhaps TRBD2 as D (6 bases). This CDR3 region has 15 residues. The germline gives CDR1 SGHVS, CDR2 FQNEAQ. V was pared by 1 base and J by 4 bases, with 14 bases between. CDR3 in DNA: TGTGCCAGCAGCTTAGTGTTTAGCGGAGAGTACGAGCAGTACTTC. Its protein is CASSLVFSGEYEQYF.

V usage is TRBV6-1 and J usage is TRBJ2-7; D is perhaps TRBD1 (5 bases). Per germline, CDR1 MNHNS and CDR2 SASEGT. This CDR3 comprises 14 residues. The V gene lost 1 base and the J gene lost 6 bases, with 13 bases spanning the gap. The CDR3 sequence: CASSEVGAPREQYF. Written as DNA, the CDR3 is TGTGCCAGCAGTGAAGTTGGGGCACCGCGCGAGCAGTACTTC.

The V gene is TRBV28, the J gene TRBJ2-7, with 7 bases matching TRBD2. The V gene's germline CDR1 is MDHEN and CDR2 SYDVKM. CDR3 length: 14 amino acids. The J segment lost 3 bases and the V segment lost 8 bases, leaving 10 bases of the junction unmatched. CDR3 sequence: CASLKGGASYEQYF. CDR3 sequence (DNA): TGTGCCAGCTTAAAGGGAGGGGCTAGCTACGAGCAGTACTTC.

The chain recombines TRBV5-1 with TRBJ1-1; D perhaps matches TRBD1 (5 bases). V was trimmed by 5 bases and J by 8 bases, leaving 13 bases between them. Germline lookup yields CDR1 SGHRS and CDR2 YFSETQ. The CDR3 is made up of 12 amino acids. CDR3 amino acids: CASRSGTSEAFF. The CDR3 DNA reads TGCGCCAGCAGATCCGGGACGTCAGAAGCTTTCTTT.

In nucleotides, the CDR3 is TGTGCCATCAGTGACCTAGGGAACACTGAAGCTTTCTTT. This gives the protein CAISDLGNTEAFF. This chain links TRBV10-3 with TRBJ1-1; unclear D gene. The CDR3 is 13 amino acids. Germline assignment: CDR1 ENHRY and CDR2 SYGVKD. Trimming took 3 bases from V and 1 from J, leaving 6 bases between them.

The CDR3 DNA is TGTGCCAGCAGCGCAGGCGGGTCGGGGTACAATGAGCAGTTCTTC. Translated: CASSAGGSGYNEQFF. The V and J genes are TRBV11-3 and TRBJ2-1; perhaps TRBD2 as D (5 bases). This CDR3 region has 15 residues. V lost 5 bases and J 4 bases, leaving 15 bases between the germline ends. From germline, CDR1 is SGHNT and CDR2 YENEEA. Complete variable domain (other parts from reference TRBV11-3 and TRBJ2-1): EAGVVQSPRYKIIEKKQPVAFWCNPISGHNTLYWYLQNLGQGPELLIRYENEEAVDDSQLPKDRFSAERLKGVDSTLKIQPAELGDSAVYLCASSAGGSGYNEQFFGPGTRLTVL.

This clone has at least ten counts. The chain couples TRBV7-9 to TRBJ2-1, with D possibly being TRBD2 (6 bases). CDR3 length: 14 residues. V was pared by 6 bases and J by 7 bases, with 16 bases between. Germline V lookup: CDR1 SEHNR, CDR2 FQNEAQ (reference sequence). The CDR3 spells CASSSPRGGNEQFF. The CDR3 DNA reads as TGTGCCAGCAGTTCCCCCCGAGGAGGGAATGAGCAGTTCTTC.

This rearrangement joins TRBV5-8 to TRBJ2-5; 9 bases are shared with TRBD1. This CDR3 has 15 amino acids. The germline V gene has CDR1 SGHTS and CDR2 YDEGEE. Trimming removed 4 bases from V and 5 bases from J; junction bases left unmatched: 9. In DNA form, the CDR3 reads TGTGCCAGCAGCCCCGGACAGGGGAGGGCGGAGACCCAGTACTTC. Translation: CASSPGQGRAETQYF. The entire variable domain, with the rest obtained from reference TRBV5-8 and TRBJ2-5, is as follows: EAGVTQSPTHLIKTRGQQATLRCSPISGHTSVYWYQQALGLGLQFLLWYDEGEERNRGNFPPRFSGRQFPNYSSELNVNALELEDSALYLCASSPGQGRAETQYFGPGTRLLVL.

The rearrangement links TRBV9 to TRBJ2-2, with TRBD1 matching over 7 bases. V was clipped by 0 bases and J by 1 base; unmatched bases: 6. The CDR3 is 17 residues long. Per the germline V gene, CDR1 is SGDLS and CDR2 is YYNGEE. CDR3 bases: TGTGCCAGCAGCGTAGCCACCGGGACAGTGAACACCGGGGAGCTGTTTTTT. This encodes CASSVATGTVNTGELFF.

V and J are TRBV11-3 and TRBJ2-1; D is perhaps TRBD1 (8 bases). V was clipped by 3 bases and J by 5 bases, with 17 bases between them. This CDR3 spans 16 amino acids. Looked up from germline, CDR1 is SGHNT and CDR2 is YENEEA. CDR3 sequence: CASSFEQGGDNNEQFF. The CDR3, as DNA: TGTGCCAGCAGCTTCGAACAGGGGGGGGACAACAATGAGCAGTTCTTC. The full variable domain, in which reference TRBV11-3 and TRBJ2-1 provide the parts outside the CDR3, is EAGVVQSPRYKIIEKKQPVAFWCNPISGHNTLYWYLQNLGQGPELLIRYENEEAVDDSQLPKDRFSAERLKGVDSTLKIQPAELGDSAVYLCASSFEQGGDNNEQFFGPGTRLTVL.

The chain is built from TRBV5-1 and TRBJ1-6, with D uncertain. Germline CDR1 is SGHRS and CDR2 is YFSETQ. With 4 bases removed from V and 7 bases from J, the gap between germline ends came to 18 bases. The CDR3 has 16 residues. CDR3: CASSQRPTGSNSPLHF. In DNA form, the CDR3 reads TGCGCCAGCAGCCAGAGACCGACGGGTTCCAATTCACCCCTCCACTTT.